Reported below is one TCR beta chain. Cryopreserved PBMCs yielded approximately 2 micrograms of genomic DNA for TCR beta libraries. The sample belongs to a study of cytotoxic CD8 clonotypes in ibrutinib-treated CLL. With sequencing, the targeted depth ranged from 1 in 200,000 to 1 in 1 million T cells. Using immunoSEQ multiplex PCR, the repertoire was profiled, and TCRdb retains in-frame clones only, with some absent. The data contain 35,000 to 55,000 clones, around 70% of them seen just once; the ten biggest clones take up 13%. The CDR3 is made up of 13 amino acids. Trimming took off 3 bases at V and 3 bases at J, with 6 bases between the two ends. CDR1 and CDR2 from the germline V gene are SGHTA and FQGNSA.

This TCR came from a human donor with chronic lymphocytic leukemia. Sequences were derived from PBMCs, sampled after 12 months of ibrutinib treatment. The chain links TRBV7-2 to TRBJ1-5, with D unclear. CDR3 DNA sequence: TGTGCCAGCAGCTTTCTCTTCAATCAGCCCCAGCATTTT. As protein: CASSFLFNQPQHF.